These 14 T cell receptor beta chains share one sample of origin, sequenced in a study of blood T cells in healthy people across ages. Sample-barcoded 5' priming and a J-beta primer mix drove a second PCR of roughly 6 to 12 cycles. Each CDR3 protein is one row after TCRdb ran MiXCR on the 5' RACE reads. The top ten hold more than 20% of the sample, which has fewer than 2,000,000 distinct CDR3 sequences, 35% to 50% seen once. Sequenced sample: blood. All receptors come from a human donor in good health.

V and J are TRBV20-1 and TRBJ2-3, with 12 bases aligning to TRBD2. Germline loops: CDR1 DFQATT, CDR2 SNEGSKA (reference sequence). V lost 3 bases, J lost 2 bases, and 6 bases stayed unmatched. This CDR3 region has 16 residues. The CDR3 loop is CSASRTSGTLTDTQYF. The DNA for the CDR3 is TGCAGTGCTAGCAGGACTAGCGGGACTCTCACAGATACGCAGTATTTT.

Here the CDR3 reads CASSPPDGNYGYTF. In DNA form, the CDR3 reads TGTGCCAGCAGTCCCCCGGACGGGAACTATGGCTACACCTTC. The V gene is TRBV12-3 or TRBV12-4, the J gene TRBJ1-2, with D hard to call. The CDR3 consists of 14 residues. V gave up 5 bases and J gave up 2 bases, with 12 bases separating them.

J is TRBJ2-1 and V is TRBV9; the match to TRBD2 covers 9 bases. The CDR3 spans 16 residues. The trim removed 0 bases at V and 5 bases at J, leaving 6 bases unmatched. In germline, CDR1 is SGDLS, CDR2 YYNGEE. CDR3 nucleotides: TGTGCCAGCAGCGTAGAAGTAGCGGGGGTCCACAATGAGCAGTTCTTC. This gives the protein CASSVEVAGVHNEQFF.

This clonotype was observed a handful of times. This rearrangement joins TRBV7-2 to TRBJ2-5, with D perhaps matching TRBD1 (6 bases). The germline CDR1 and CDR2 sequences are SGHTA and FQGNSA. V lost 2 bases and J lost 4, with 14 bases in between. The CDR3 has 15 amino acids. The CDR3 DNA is TGTGCCAGCAGCTTAAATTGGGGGCGCATAGAGACCCAGTACTTC. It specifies CASSLNWGRIETQYF.

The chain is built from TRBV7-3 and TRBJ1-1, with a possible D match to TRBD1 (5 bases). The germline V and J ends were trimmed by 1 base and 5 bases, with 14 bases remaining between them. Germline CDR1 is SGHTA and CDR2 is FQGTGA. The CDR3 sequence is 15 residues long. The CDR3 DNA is TGTGCCAGCAGCTTAAGTTCTCAAGGGACGACTGAAGCTTTCTTT. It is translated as CASSLSSQGTTEAFF.

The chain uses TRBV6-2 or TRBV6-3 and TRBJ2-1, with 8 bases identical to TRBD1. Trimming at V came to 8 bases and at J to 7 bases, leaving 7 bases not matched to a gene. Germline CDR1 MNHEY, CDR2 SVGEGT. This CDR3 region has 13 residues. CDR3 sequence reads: CASRDRRRNEQFF. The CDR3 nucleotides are TGTGCCAGCCGGGACAGGCGGAGGAATGAGCAGTTCTTC.

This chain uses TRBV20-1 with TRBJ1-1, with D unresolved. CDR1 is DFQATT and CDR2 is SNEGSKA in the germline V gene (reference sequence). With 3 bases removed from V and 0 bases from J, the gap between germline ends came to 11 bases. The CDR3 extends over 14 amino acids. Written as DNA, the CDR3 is TGCAGTGCTAGTGGGGTGCATCTGAACACTGAAGCTTTCTTT. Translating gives CSASGVHLNTEAFF.

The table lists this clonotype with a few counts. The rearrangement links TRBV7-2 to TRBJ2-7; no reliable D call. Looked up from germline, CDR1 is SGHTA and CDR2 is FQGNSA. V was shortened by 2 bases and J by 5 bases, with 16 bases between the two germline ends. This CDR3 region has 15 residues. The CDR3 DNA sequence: TGTGCCAGCAGCTTAACGTGGCAAAGCCTTGACGAGCAGTACTTC. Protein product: CASSLTWQSLDEQYF.

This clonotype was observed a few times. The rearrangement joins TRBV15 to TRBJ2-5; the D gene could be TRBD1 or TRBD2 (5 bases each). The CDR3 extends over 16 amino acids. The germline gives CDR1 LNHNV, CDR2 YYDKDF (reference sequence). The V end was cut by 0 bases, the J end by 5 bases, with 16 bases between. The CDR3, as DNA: TGTGCCACCAGCAGAGAGGCCGAGGGACCCCCGGAGACCCAGTACTTC. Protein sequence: CATSREAEGPPETQYF.

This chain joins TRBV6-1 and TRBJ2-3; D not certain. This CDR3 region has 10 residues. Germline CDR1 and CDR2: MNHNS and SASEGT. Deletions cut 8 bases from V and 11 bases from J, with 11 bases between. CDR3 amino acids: CASGSRGQYF. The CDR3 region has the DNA TGTGCCAGCGGTTCCCGCGGGCAGTATTTT.

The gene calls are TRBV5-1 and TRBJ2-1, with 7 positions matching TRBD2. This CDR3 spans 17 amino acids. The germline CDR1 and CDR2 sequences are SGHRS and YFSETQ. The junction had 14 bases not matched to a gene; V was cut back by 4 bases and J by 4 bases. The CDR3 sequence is CASSGGVASIEYNEQFF. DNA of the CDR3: TGCGCCAGCAGCGGGGGGGTAGCCTCAATCGAATACAATGAGCAGTTCTTC.

The CDR3 region has the DNA TGCAGCCCCCGGAGTGGGAATGAGCAGTTCTTC. Translating it yields CSPRSGNEQFF. This rearrangement joins TRBV29-1 to TRBJ2-1, with unresolved D. The CDR3 contains 11 residues. Looked up from germline, CDR1 is SQVTM and CDR2 is ANQGSEA. Trimming took off 8 bases at V and 7 bases at J, with 12 bases between the two ends.

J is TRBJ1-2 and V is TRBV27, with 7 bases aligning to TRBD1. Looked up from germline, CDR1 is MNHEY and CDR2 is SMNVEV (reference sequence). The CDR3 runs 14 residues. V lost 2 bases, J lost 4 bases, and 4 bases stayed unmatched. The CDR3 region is CASSLTGEFYGYTF. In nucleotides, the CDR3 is TGTGCCAGCAGTTTAACAGGGGAGTTCTATGGCTACACCTTC.

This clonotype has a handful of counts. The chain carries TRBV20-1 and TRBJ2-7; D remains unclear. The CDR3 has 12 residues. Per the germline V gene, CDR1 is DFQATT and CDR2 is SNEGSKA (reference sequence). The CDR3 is CRAVNPRNEQYF. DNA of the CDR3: TGCAGGGCTGTGAATCCTCGGAACGAGCAGTACTTC.